The present entry profiles one T cell receptor (beta chain) with its context. Its antigen is not known. This entry is derived from a study of cytomegalovirus exposure and HLA in healthy donors. Study results and limitations: Several of the most significant clusters appeared, in a later analysis, to be linked to common viral pathogens. The Asian-associated ancestry cluster reportedly had fewer N-insertions than the approximately 610-donor mean in a later analysis. Immune exposure information available was restricted to CMV serostatus.

The germline V gene encodes CDR1 SGHVS and CDR2 FQNEAQ. CDR3 size: 14 residues. The J segment lost 4 bases and the V segment lost 5 bases, leaving 6 bases of the junction unmatched. Amplification used 60 Vbeta primers and 13 Jbeta primers. Methods used by the authors: In a later analysis, around 10 million of approximately 81 million unique beta chains occurred in at least two donors. The data were produced by immunoSEQ multiplex PCR, yet TCRdb's version contains in-frame clones alone and is incomplete. Clonal size and the V and J genes are those of that table, whereas D and trimming came from the DNA. The sample has around 85,000 clones; 80% are singletons.

V gene TRBV7-8 combines with J gene TRBJ2-7; TRBD1 aligns across 9 bases. The origin of this receptor is a man aged 25 to 40 in good health and CMV-seronegative. Sequenced: PBMCs. CDR3 nucleotides: TGTGCCAGCAGCCTCGGGACAGGGTCTTACGAGCAGTACTTC. This sequence encodes CASSLGTGSYEQYF. Full variable domain (rest looked up from reference TRBV7-8 and TRBJ2-7): GAGVSQSPRYKVAKRGQDVALRCDPISGHVSLFWYQQALGQGPEFLTYFQNEAQLDKSGLPSDRFFAERPEGSVSTLKIQRTQQEDSAVYLCASSLGTGSYEQYFGPGTRLTVT.